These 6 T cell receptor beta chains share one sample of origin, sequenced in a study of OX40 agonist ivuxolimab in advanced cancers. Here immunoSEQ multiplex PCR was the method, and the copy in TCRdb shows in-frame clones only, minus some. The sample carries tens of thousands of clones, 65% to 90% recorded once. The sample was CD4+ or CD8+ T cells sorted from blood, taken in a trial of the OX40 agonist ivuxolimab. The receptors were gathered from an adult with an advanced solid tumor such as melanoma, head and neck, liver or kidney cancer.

Written as DNA, the CDR3 is TGCGCCAGCAGCCTCGCCCCGGGCCTGGGCGGGACCCAGTACTTC. Encoded protein: CASSLAPGLGGTQYF. The rearrangement uses TRBV4-1 and TRBJ2-5; the D is unclear. The germline V gene encodes CDR1 MGHRA and CDR2 YSYEKL. Trimming cost V 4 bases and J 7 bases, with 19 bases left between them. The CDR3 has 15 residues.

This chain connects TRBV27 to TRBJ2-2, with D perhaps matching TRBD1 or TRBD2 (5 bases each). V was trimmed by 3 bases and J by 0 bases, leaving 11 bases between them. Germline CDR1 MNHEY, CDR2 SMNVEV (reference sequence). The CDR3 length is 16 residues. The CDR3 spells CASSFGTISNTGELFF. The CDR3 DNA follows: TGTGCCAGCAGTTTCGGGACCATCTCGAACACCGGGGAGCTGTTTTTT.

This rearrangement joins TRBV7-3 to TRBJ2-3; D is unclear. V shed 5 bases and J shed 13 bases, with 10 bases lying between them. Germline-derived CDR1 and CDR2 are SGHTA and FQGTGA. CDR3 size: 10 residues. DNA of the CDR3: TGTGCCAGCAGCCCGCGCGGCAAGTATTTT. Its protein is CASSPRGKYF.

DNA of the CDR3: TGTGCCAGCAGCTTAGGTAGCGGGAGGGCTTCCGGGGAGACCCAGTACTTC. Residues: CASSLGSGRASGETQYF. The chain employs TRBV7-8 and TRBJ2-5; 11 positions match TRBD2. The CDR3 consists of 17 residues. V gave up 1 base and J gave up 5 bases; unmatched junction bases: 9. The germline gives CDR1 SGHVS, CDR2 FQNEAQ.

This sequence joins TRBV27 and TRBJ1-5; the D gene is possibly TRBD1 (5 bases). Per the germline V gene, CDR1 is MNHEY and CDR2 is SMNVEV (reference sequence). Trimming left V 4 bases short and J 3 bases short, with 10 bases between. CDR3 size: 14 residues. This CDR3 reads CASSSRGSNQPQHF. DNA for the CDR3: TGTGCCAGCAGTTCTAGGGGTTCCAATCAGCCCCAGCATTTT.

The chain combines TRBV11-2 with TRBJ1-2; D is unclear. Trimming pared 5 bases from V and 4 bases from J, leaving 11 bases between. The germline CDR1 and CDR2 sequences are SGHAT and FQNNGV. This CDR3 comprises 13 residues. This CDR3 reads CASSLRTVYGYTF. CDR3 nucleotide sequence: TGTGCCAGCAGCCTACGGACGGTCTATGGCTACACCTTC. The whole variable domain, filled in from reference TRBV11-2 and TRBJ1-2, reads EAGVAQSPRYKIIEKRQSVAFWCNPISGHATLYWYQQILGQGPKLLIQFQNNGVVDDSQLPKDRFSAERLKGVDSTLKIQPAKLEDSAVYLCASSLRTVYGYTFGSGTRLTVV.